The next 22 T cell receptor beta chains were all read from a single sample in a study of spatial heterogeneity in lung cancer. Study-level results: Intratumoral expanded alpha and beta TCR counts were found to track tumor mutation counts.

MiXCR was run by TCRdb on the 5' RACE reads, yielding one entry per CDR3 protein. The table records 9,000 to 9,500 distinct CDR3 sequences, roughly 6.7% of them present only once. The antigens these receptors bind are not known. Sample time point: sample taken at primary tumor resection. The sequencing here drew on lung tumor tissue, taken at surgery. These receptors all come from a male donor with early-stage non-small cell lung cancer.

Many counts were recorded for this clonotype. The chain is built from TRBV5-8 and TRBJ2-1; TRBD1 or TRBD2 may be the D gene (6 bases each). CDR1 is SGHTS, CDR2 YDEGEE, per germline. V was pared by 0 bases and J by 2 bases, with 15 bases between. CDR3 length: 17 amino acids. CDR3 DNA: TGTGCCAGCAGCTTGGTTGTGGGGGGCCCCCCCTACAATGAGCAGTTCTTC. It codes for CASSLVVGGPPYNEQFF.

V is TRBV6-1 and J is TRBJ2-5; no reliable D call. Germline lookup yields CDR1 MNHNS and CDR2 SASEGT. The CDR3 runs 13 residues. Between the trimmed V and J ends, which lost 4 bases and 1 base, there was a span of 7 bases. The CDR3 sequence: CASSGTGQETQYF. The CDR3 region has the DNA TGTGCCAGCAGTGGGACGGGCCAAGAGACCCAGTACTTC.

By frequency in the sample, this clonotype is medium-sized (0.01 to 0.1%). The chain links TRBV30 to TRBJ1-3; D is undetermined. The CDR3 contains 14 residues. In germline, CDR1 is GTSNPN, CDR2 SVGIG (reference sequence). Deletions cut 8 bases from V and 0 bases from J, with 14 bases between. CDR3 nucleotides: TGTGCCGGATTAAACACGTTCTCTGGAAACACCATATATTTT. It yields the protein CAGLNTFSGNTIYF.

This clonotype counts as medium-sized. The chain joins TRBV3-1 to TRBJ1-4; D might be TRBD1 (6 bases). Looked up from germline, CDR1 is LGHDT and CDR2 is YNNKEL (reference sequence). The CDR3 loop spans 16 amino acids. Trimming took 6 bases from V and 8 from J, leaving 22 bases between them. CDR3 in amino acids: CASSPTAGGAWEKLFF. DNA for the CDR3: TGTGCCAGCAGTCCCACTGCGGGGGGCGCTTGGGAAAAACTGTTTTTT.

This clonotype has at least ten counts. J is TRBJ2-2 and V is TRBV29-1; TRBD1 or TRBD2 may be the D gene (5 bases each). V lost 4 bases to trimming and J lost 3 bases, with 12 bases between them. CDR1 and CDR2 from the germline V gene are SQVTM and ANQGSEA. The CDR3 has 14 amino acids. The CDR3 sequence is CSVGSGTDTGELFF. The CDR3 nucleotides are TGCAGCGTTGGGAGTGGGACGGACACCGGGGAGCTGTTTTTT.

In this sample, this clonotype turned up many times. The CDR3 protein is CATSDIDTLCEQYF. The CDR3 bases are TGTGCCACCAGTGATATTGATACGTTGTGCGAGCAGTACTTC. The chain uses TRBV24-1 and TRBJ2-7; D call uncertain. V was pared by 3 bases and J by 6 bases, with 14 bases between. The germline CDR1 and CDR2 sequences are KGHDR and SFDVKD. The CDR3 sequence is 14 residues long.

This clonotype was observed at least ten times. V gene TRBV12-3 or TRBV12-4 combines with J gene TRBJ2-1, with D possibly matching TRBD2 (6 bases). The CDR3 length is 15 residues. V dropped 1 base and J dropped 2 bases, with 9 bases sitting between them. The CDR3 spells CASSLGGDPYNEQFF. The CDR3 coding sequence is TGTGCCAGCAGTTTAGGCGGGGACCCCTACAATGAGCAGTTCTTC.

This clonotype has a count of ten or more. V gene TRBV20-1 combines with J gene TRBJ2-7; 9 bases line up with TRBD2. The CDR3 extends over 15 amino acids. Germline V gene sequence: CDR1 DFQATT, CDR2 SNEGSKA (reference sequence). This CDR3 is CAGGVERGALYEQYF. The CDR3 DNA sequence: TGCGCTGGGGGCGTCGAGCGGGGGGCACTCTACGAGCAGTACTTC.

This clonotype was detected ten times or more. This sequence joins TRBV15 and TRBJ2-6; a possible D gene is TRBD1 (5 bases). This CDR3 is built from 14 residues. V was trimmed by 3 bases and J by 3 bases, leaving 6 bases between them. CDR1 is LNHNV and CDR2 is YYDKDF in the germline V gene (reference sequence). CDR3 sequence reads: CATSSRVGANVLTF. In DNA, the CDR3 is TGTGCCACCAGCAGCAGGGTTGGGGCCAACGTCCTGACTTTC.

This clonotype was recorded many times. This sequence joins TRBV10-3 and TRBJ1-1; 7 bases align to TRBD1. Trimming at V came to 11 bases and at J to 1 base, leaving 10 bases not matched to a gene. The CDR3 has 14 residues. Germline V gene data show CDR1 as ENHRY and CDR2 as SYGVKD. CDR3 coding DNA: TGTGCCTCGACGACAGGGTCGGAGAACACTGAAGCTTTCTTT. Protein product: CASTTGSENTEAFF.

There are a few counts of this clonotype. The chain couples TRBV18 to TRBJ2-1; D may be TRBD1 (6 bases). V shed 4 bases and J shed 7 bases, with 17 bases lying between them. The CDR3 is made up of 15 amino acids. Germline CDR1 is KGHSH and CDR2 is LQKENI. In DNA form, the CDR3 reads TGTGCCAGCTCACAATACAGGGAGCGTTGGAATGAGCAGTTCTTC. As protein: CASSQYRERWNEQFF.

Within the sample, this clonotype is medium-sized. The gene calls are TRBV3-1 and TRBJ2-5, with D possibly TRBD2 on 5 matching bases. Deletions cut 3 bases from V and 7 bases from J, with 15 bases between. Germline V gives CDR1 LGHDT, CDR2 YNNKEL (reference sequence). This CDR3 region has 14 residues. CDR3 protein: CASSQNSGIPTQYF. Here the CDR3 DNA reads TGTGCCAGCAGCCAGAATTCGGGGATCCCGACCCAGTACTTC.

This clonotype came up many times. The chain employs TRBV9 and TRBJ2-1, with TRBD1 matching 8 bases. This CDR3 is built from 15 residues. Trimming at V came to 1 base and at J to 3 bases, leaving 3 bases not matched to a gene. Germline-derived CDR1 and CDR2 are SGDLS and YYNGEE. CDR3 amino acids: CASSVSGGFYNEQFF. DNA of the CDR3: TGTGCCAGCAGCGTATCAGGGGGCTTCTACAATGAGCAGTTCTTC.

This clonotype was detected many times. The chain is built from TRBV12-3 or TRBV12-4 and TRBJ2-2; weak D call: TRBD1 (6 bases). The germline V and J ends were trimmed by 5 bases and 0 bases, with 19 bases remaining between them. The CDR3 is 18 amino acids. The CDR3 here is CASSHPGQPEANTGELFF. The CDR3 region has the DNA TGTGCCAGCAGTCACCCGGGACAACCGGAAGCGAACACCGGGGAGCTGTTTTTT.

This clonotype is judged medium-sized. The chain combines TRBV18 with TRBJ2-6, with a tentative D call TRBD1 (5 bases). The CDR3 runs 15 residues. CDR1 and CDR2 (germline): KGHSH, LQKENI. V was trimmed by 2 bases and J by 4 bases, leaving 9 bases between them. The CDR3 protein is CASSPSPGGANVLTF. The CDR3 nucleotides read TGTGCCAGCTCACCATCGCCAGGGGGGGCCAACGTCCTGACTTTC.

This clonotype occurred a few times. The V gene is TRBV6-5, the J gene TRBJ1-3; D possibly corresponds to TRBD1 (5 bases). V was clipped by 2 bases and J by 0 bases, with 17 bases between them. The CDR3 has 18 amino acids. Germline V CDR1 and CDR2: MNHEY, SVGAGI. The CDR3 sequence is CASSYTGGTYSSGNTIYF. CDR3 DNA sequence: TGTGCCAGCAGTTACACGGGGGGGACCTACAGCTCTGGAAACACCATATATTTT.

The CDR3 sequence is CASSPSGAHSYEQYF. CDR3 DNA sequence: TGTGCCAGCAGCCCCTCTGGGGCCCACTCCTACGAGCAGTACTTC. This chain joins TRBV7-9 and TRBJ2-7, with D perhaps TRBD1 (5 bases). CDR1 SEHNR and CDR2 FQNEAQ come from the germline V gene (reference sequence). Trimming removed 5 bases at V and 0 bases at J, with 14 bases between. The CDR3 is 15 amino acids.

V is TRBV18 and J is TRBJ2-1; TRBD1 might be the D (6 bases). Per the germline V gene, CDR1 is KGHSH and CDR2 is LQKENI. Trimming took 2 bases from V and 5 from J, leaving 10 bases between them. This CDR3 is built from 14 residues. CDR3: CASSPNRENNEQFF. Here the CDR3 DNA reads TGTGCCAGCTCACCAAACAGGGAGAACAATGAGCAGTTCTTC.

This clonotype was recorded at least ten times. V usage is TRBV12-3 or TRBV12-4 and J usage is TRBJ1-6; no clear D gene. This CDR3 comprises 11 residues. Trimming took 6 bases from V and 7 from J, leaving 4 bases between them. DNA for the CDR3: TGTGCCAGCAGCAACAATTCACCCCTCCACTTT. This codes for CASSNNSPLHF.

In this sample, this clonotype turned up a few times. The V call is TRBV7-8, the J call TRBJ2-5; 10 nucleotides agree with TRBD2. The CDR3 totals 16 residues. Unmatched junction bases numbered 9, after V lost 5 bases and J lost 3 bases. Looked up from germline, CDR1 is SGHVS and CDR2 is FQNEAQ. The CDR3 protein is CASSHKAGGEEETQYF. Here the CDR3 DNA reads TGTGCCAGCAGCCATAAAGCGGGGGGGGAGGAAGAGACCCAGTACTTC.

In its sample, this clonotype was seen many times. The V gene is TRBV7-2, the J gene TRBJ1-5; a weak D match, TRBD1 (5 bases). The CDR3 has 17 amino acids. V was trimmed by 5 bases and J by 0 bases, leaving 17 bases between them. Germline V gene sequence: CDR1 SGHTA, CDR2 FQGNSA. In DNA, the CDR3 is TGTGCCAGCAGCACTCGAGCTTCGGGGCTTAGCAATCAGCCCCAGCATTTT. As protein: CASSTRASGLSNQPQHF.

This clonotype is labeled medium-sized (0.01 to 0.1%). The chain is built from TRBV27 and TRBJ2-2, with D uncertain. The CDR3 extends over 15 amino acids. Germline CDR1 reads MNHEY; CDR2 reads SMNVEV (reference sequence). Trimming shortened V by 3 bases and J by 5 bases, and 13 bases separated the two germline ends. The CDR3 is CASSFVLWGTGELFF. CDR3 coding DNA: TGTGCCAGCAGTTTCGTTCTGTGGGGAACCGGGGAGCTGTTTTTT.